Below, 30 T cell receptor beta chains from the same sample are listed, as sequenced in a study of memory CD4+ T cells and cytomegalovirus serostatus (dated by TCRdb to between 2018 and 2021). Single viable CD3+CD4+CD8-CD45RO+ cells were sorted as memory CD4+ T cells on a FACSAria II. Libraries came from the immunoSEQ multiplex PCR assay. This immuneACCESS table, as held by TCRdb, lists in-frame sequences with V and J called but not all clones. Of the missing ones, under half trace to an unresolved V gene in checked studies; the others have no known cause. The sample table holds under 55,000 clones, of which about 83% were seen once. The ten largest clones take up just under 2% of the sample. The sequenced sample was memory CD4+ T cells from blood. The receptors were gathered from an adult in good health and CMV-seropositive.

Comment on this clone: Other DNA sequences of this sample code for an identical CDR3. The rearrangement links TRBV5-4 to TRBJ1-4; unclear D gene. Trimming removed 1 base at V and 7 bases at J, with 5 bases between. Germline-derived CDR1 and CDR2 are SGHNT and YYREEE (reference sequence). The CDR3 spans 12 residues. In DNA, the CDR3 is TGTGCCAGCAGCTTGCGGCGTGAAAAACTGTTTTTT. Its protein is CASSLRREKLFF.

The chain has TRBV2 and TRBJ1-5; D not resolved. CDR3 length: 12 amino acids. Trimming cost V 0 bases and J 9 bases, with 6 bases left between them. Germline V lookup: CDR1 SNHLY, CDR2 FYNNEI. CDR3 in DNA: TGTGCCAGCAGTGAAGCGCTTTGGCCCCAGCATTTT. This encodes CASSEALWPQHF. Full variable domain (missing parts from reference TRBV2 and TRBJ1-5): EPEVTQTPSHQVTQMGQEVILRCVPISNHLYFYWYRQILGQKVEFLVSFYNNEISEKSEIFDDQFSVERPDGSNFTLKIRSTKLEDSAMYFCASSEALWPQHFGDGTRLSIL.

The genes are TRBV2 and TRBJ1-5; 8 bases fit TRBD1. Trimming cost V 7 bases and J 6 bases; bases outside gene matches: 8. The CDR3 totals 14 residues. From germline, CDR1 is SNHLY and CDR2 FYNNEI. This CDR3 reads CASNRGTGSQPQHF. DNA for the CDR3: TGTGCCAGCAACCGGGGGACAGGAAGTCAGCCCCAGCATTTT.

The chain couples TRBV10-3 to TRBJ1-2; 9 bases map to TRBD1. The CDR3 length is 16 residues. Germline lookup yields CDR1 ENHRY and CDR2 SYGVKD. V gave up 2 bases and J gave up 1 base; unmatched junction bases: 5. This chain's CDR3 is CAISEDGTGINYGYTF. CDR3 coding DNA: TGTGCCATCAGTGAGGACGGGACAGGGATTAACTATGGCTACACCTTC.

The chain is built from TRBV6-1 and TRBJ2-1, with 9 bases that match TRBD2. The V gene end was trimmed by 7 bases and the J gene end by 3 bases; junction bases not matched to a gene: 7. The CDR3 has 15 residues. Germline assignment: CDR1 MNHNS and CDR2 SASEGT. CDR3 in DNA: TGTGCCAGCAATCCCTCTAGCGGGATCTACAATGAGCAGTTCTTC. Translated: CASNPSSGIYNEQFF.

This clone is medium-sized within its sample. The chain carries TRBV9 and TRBJ1-4; D is uncertain. The V and J ends lost 1 base and 3 bases respectively, with 4 bases between them. Germline assignment: CDR1 SGDLS and CDR2 YYNGEE. CDR3 length equals 13 residues. The chain's CDR3 is CASSVQANEKLFF. The CDR3 DNA sequence: TGTGCCAGCAGCGTACAGGCTAATGAAAAACTGTTTTTT.

The chain links TRBV19 to TRBJ1-2; possibly TRBD1 for D (5 bases). This CDR3 spans 16 amino acids. V lost 4 bases and J 1 base, leaving 16 bases between the germline ends. CDR1 is LNHDA, CDR2 SQIVND, per germline (reference sequence). The CDR3 nucleotides are TGTGCCAGTAGTACTCTGACAGACCTTCTTAACTATGGCTACACCTTC. Protein product: CASSTLTDLLNYGYTF.

The V gene is TRBV4-2, the J gene TRBJ1-2; D remains unclear. This CDR3 spans 17 amino acids. The germline CDR1 and CDR2 sequences are LGHNA and YNFKEQ. The ends were cut back, 2 bases at V and 6 bases at J, with 22 bases in the middle. CDR3 region: CASSQTRQRGPGHGYTF. CDR3 sequence (DNA): TGTGCCAGCAGCCAAACCCGTCAGAGAGGGCCGGGCCATGGCTACACCTTC.

The chain is built from TRBV28 and TRBJ1-2; D remains unclear. The V gene lost 2 bases and the J gene lost 4 bases, with 8 bases spanning the gap. Germline-derived CDR1 and CDR2 are MDHEN and SYDVKM. The CDR3 sequence is 13 residues long. DNA of the CDR3: TGTGCCAGCAGTTTAAGAGTAAGCTATGGCTACACCTTC. Protein sequence: CASSLRVSYGYTF.

This chain uses TRBV7-2 with TRBJ2-5; 11 bases agree with TRBD2. Germline values: CDR1 SGHTA, CDR2 FQGNSA. The length of the CDR3 is 18 residues. After removal of 0 bases from V and 7 bases from J, the junction contained 13 bases not matched to a gene. CDR3 coding DNA: TGTGCCAGCAGCTTAGCCCTAACTAGCGGGGGAGCCGGGGGGACCCAGTACTTC. It is translated as CASSLALTSGGAGGTQYF.

This clone is a singleton in its sample. The chain has TRBV11-2 and TRBJ2-2; D is unresolved. V gave up 5 bases and J gave up 5 bases, with 9 bases separating them. This CDR3 region has 13 residues. Germline V CDR1 and CDR2: SGHAT, FQNNGV. For the CDR3, the DNA is TGTGCCAGCAGCGCCCTGGCTACCGGGGAGCTGTTTTTT. Amino acid sequence: CASSALATGELFF.

This clone was counted a few times. This chain links TRBV5-6 with TRBJ2-1, with 8 bases fitting TRBD2. The CDR3 runs 16 residues. J was trimmed by 6 bases and V by 4 bases; bases with no gene match: 12. Looked up from germline, CDR1 is SGHDT and CDR2 is YYEEEE. CDR3 residues: CASSPMGAGVPNEQFF. The CDR3 DNA sequence: TGTGCCAGCAGCCCCATGGGAGCGGGAGTTCCCAATGAGCAGTTCTTC.

The V gene is TRBV19, the J gene TRBJ1-2; D remains unclear. Trimming stripped 4 bases from V and 4 bases from J, with 10 bases between. This CDR3 spans 13 amino acids. Germline V gene lookup returns CDR1 LNHDA and CDR2 SQIVND (reference sequence). In DNA, the CDR3 is TGTGCCAGTAGTACGTCAGCCTTCTATGGCTACACCTTC. This encodes CASSTSAFYGYTF.

This clone was found once. The V call is TRBV11-3, the J call TRBJ1-1; 7 bases line up with TRBD1. The CDR3 runs 13 residues. V shed 5 bases and J 5 bases; nucleotides not matched to a gene: 5. Germline CDR1 is SGHNT and CDR2 is YENEEA. CDR3 protein: CASSKTGRTEAFF. The DNA for the CDR3 is TGTGCCAGCAGCAAGACAGGGCGAACTGAAGCTTTCTTT.

The genes are TRBV7-2 and TRBJ1-1; 8 bases line up with TRBD1. The CDR3 is made up of 14 amino acids. In germline, CDR1 is SGHTA, CDR2 FQGNSA. The ends lost 4 bases at V and 8 bases at J; junction bases unmatched: 9. CDR3 region: CASSSGQGVVEAFF. CDR3 sequence (DNA): TGTGCCAGCAGCTCAGGACAGGGTGTGGTAGAAGCTTTCTTT.

The chain is built from TRBV19 and TRBJ1-2; no clear D gene. The CDR3 is 15 residues long. CDR1 LNHDA and CDR2 SQIVND come from the germline V gene (reference sequence). Trimming stripped 4 bases from V and 0 bases from J, with 12 bases between. This CDR3 reads CASSTTVKTNYGYTF. The CDR3 DNA is TGTGCCAGTAGTACTACCGTAAAGACTAACTATGGCTACACCTTC.

The chain uses TRBV28 and TRBJ2-3; either TRBD1 or TRBD2 may fit D (6 bases each). V was cut by 3 bases and J by 4 bases, with 11 bases left in between. Per germline, CDR1 MDHEN and CDR2 SYDVKM. The CDR3 spans 14 residues. CDR3 DNA: TGTGCCAGCAGTTTGGGGGGCGAGGCAGATACGCAGTATTTT. Translating gives CASSLGGEADTQYF.

This chain joins TRBV15 and TRBJ2-5, with D possibly being TRBD1 (6 bases). CDR3 length: 16 residues. Germline CDR1 is LNHNV and CDR2 is YYDKDF (reference sequence). The ends were cut back, 6 bases at V and 5 bases at J, with 22 bases in the middle. The CDR3 nucleotides are TGTGCCACCAGTTATACCAAGGACAGCCTTGGGGAGACCCAGTACTTC. Translated: CATSYTKDSLGETQYF.

This rearrangement joins TRBV2 to TRBJ2-7; the D gene is possibly TRBD1 (6 bases). V was clipped by 2 bases and J by 6 bases, with 11 bases between them. Germline V gene lookup returns CDR1 SNHLY and CDR2 FYNNEI. The CDR3 runs 13 residues. The CDR3 here is CASSEWGRGEQYF. The DNA of the CDR3 is TGTGCCAGCAGTGAATGGGGCAGGGGCGAGCAGTACTTC.

The chain recombines TRBV7-2 with TRBJ1-4, with TRBD1 matching 9 bases. The CDR3 totals 16 residues. Germline CDR1 is SGHTA and CDR2 is FQGNSA. The V gene end was trimmed by 7 bases and the J gene end by 3 bases; junction bases not matched to a gene: 9. DNA for the CDR3: TGTGCCAGCACCCCCGCCGGGGACAGGGCTAATGAAAAACTGTTTTTT. Translation: CASTPAGDRANEKLFF.

The rearrangement links TRBV5-1 to TRBJ2-1; 11 bases match TRBD2. V was clipped by 3 bases and J by 5 bases; unmatched bases: 10. Germline CDR1 reads SGHRS; CDR2 reads YFSETQ. The CDR3 runs 17 residues. The DNA of the CDR3 is TGCGCCAGCAGCTGGATTACTGGACTAGCGGGCGACAATGAGCAGTTCTTC. It specifies CASSWITGLAGDNEQFF.

The chain recombines TRBV7-6 with TRBJ2-1; 9 bases are a match to TRBD2. J gave up 6 bases and V 3 bases, and 3 bases lay outside the gene matches. This CDR3 comprises 14 residues. Germline V gene data show CDR1 as SGHVS and CDR2 as FNYEAQ. The CDR3 sequence: CASSFPGLANEQFF. The CDR3 coding sequence is TGTGCCAGCAGCTTCCCGGGACTAGCCAATGAGCAGTTCTTC.

The V gene is TRBV7-2, the J gene TRBJ1-2; D is ambiguous. The V end was cut by 4 bases, the J end by 6 bases, with 12 bases between. Germline CDR1 SGHTA, CDR2 FQGNSA. The CDR3 has 13 amino acids. For the CDR3, the DNA is TGTGCCAGCAGCTACTGGTCGGGGAATGGCTACACCTTC. As protein: CASSYWSGNGYTF.

V gene TRBV15 combines with J gene TRBJ2-7; D ambiguous. The CDR3 length is 13 residues. Trimming took off 1 base at V and 3 bases at J, with 7 bases between the two ends. CDR1 and CDR2 from the germline V gene are LNHNV and YYDKDF (reference sequence). CDR3 coding DNA: TGTGCCACCAGCAGAGTTCTAGGCTACGAGCAGTACTTC. Translation: CATSRVLGYEQYF.

This clone was found once. The V gene is TRBV11-2, the J gene TRBJ2-2; tentative D call: TRBD1 (5 bases). Per the germline V gene, CDR1 is SGHAT and CDR2 is FQNNGV. The CDR3 totals 16 residues. V lost 8 bases and J 2 bases, leaving 18 bases between the germline ends. CDR3 nucleotide sequence: TGTGCCAGCCGAACAGGAGCAGGGATTAACACCGGGGAGCTGTTTTTT. It codes for CASRTGAGINTGELFF.

As concerns this clone: The sample carries other DNA sequences with the same CDR3. DNA for the CDR3: TGTGCCAGCAGCTTAGGGGGGAACTATGGCTACACCTTC. Translated, it gives CASSLGGNYGYTF. This chain links TRBV7-9 with TRBJ1-2, with D perhaps TRBD1 (5 bases). Germline CDR1 is SEHNR and CDR2 is FQNEAQ (reference sequence). This CDR3 has 13 amino acids. V lost 1 base, J lost 2 bases, and 5 bases lay in between.

This clone came up once. The gene calls are TRBV7-2 and TRBJ2-3; D is possibly TRBD2 (6 bases). V lost 2 bases, J lost 5 bases, and 11 bases lay in between. Germline CDR1 and CDR2: SGHTA and FQGNSA. This CDR3 spans 14 amino acids. CDR3 amino acids: CASSLNGGLDTQYF. CDR3 bases: TGTGCCAGCAGCTTAAACGGGGGTTTAGATACGCAGTATTTT.

This clone was detected only once. V is TRBV25-1 and J is TRBJ1-4; possible D gene TRBD1, 5 bases. The V gene lost 2 bases and the J gene lost 6 bases, with 13 bases spanning the gap. CDR3 length: 15 residues. The germline CDR1 and CDR2 sequences are MGHDK and SYGVNS. CDR3 sequence: CASSERGVAYEKLFF. In DNA form, the CDR3 reads TGTGCCAGCAGTGAACGGGGCGTTGCTTATGAAAAACTGTTTTTT. The entire variable domain, with the rest obtained from reference TRBV25-1 and TRBJ1-4, is as follows: EADIYQTPRYLVIGTGKKITLECSQTMGHDKMYWYQQDPGMELHLIHYSYGVNSTEKGDLSSESTVSRIRTEHFPLTLESARPSHTSQYLCASSERGVAYEKLFFGSGTQLSVL.

This clone was seen a few times. The CDR3 DNA follows: TGTGCCAGCAGCGCCACGGGAGCGGGGGGGATCACAGATACGCAGTATTTT. Translating it yields CASSATGAGGITDTQYF. The chain uses TRBV7-3 and TRBJ2-3, with 10 positions matching TRBD2. Germline loops: CDR1 SGHTA, CDR2 FQGTGA. The CDR3 spans 17 residues. J gave up 2 bases and V 5 bases, and 10 bases lay outside the gene matches. Full variable domain (missing parts from reference TRBV7-3 and TRBJ2-3): GAGVSQTPSNKVTEKGKYVELRCDPISGHTALYWYRQSLGQGPEFLIYFQGTGAADDSGLPNDRFFAVRPEGSVSTLKIQRTERGDSAVYLCASSATGAGGITDTQYFGPGTRLTVL.

This clone appeared a single time. The V gene is TRBV4-3, the J gene TRBJ1-2; the match to TRBD1 covers 8 bases. The length of the CDR3 is 17 residues. V lost 1 base, J lost 2 bases, and 9 bases stayed unmatched. The germline gives CDR1 LGHNA, CDR2 YSLEER. The CDR3 region is CASSQVSDREYNYGYTF. CDR3 DNA sequence: TGCGCCAGCAGCCAAGTCTCGGACAGGGAATACAACTATGGCTACACCTTC.